This TCR beta chain was sequenced during a study of human T cells and chemical hapten exposure. In the study overall: Across samples, TCR yields varied, mostly owing to small differences in pooled library volumes.

The sample holds many counts of this clonotype. The ends lost 1 base at V and 5 bases at J; junction bases unmatched: 4. Germline V lookup: CDR1 SGHDT, CDR2 YYEEEE. The CDR3 sequence is 14 residues long. Sequencing started from total RNA isolated from unfractionated whole blood. Study processing details: A typical sample had roughly 96,000 TCRs, with roughly 23,224 to 690,600 overall. Each CDR3 protein is one row after TCRdb ran MiXCR on the 5' RACE reads. These V and J calls derive from TCRdb rather than the authors' analysis. This sample yields 150,000 or so distinct CDR3 sequences, of which roughly 4.1% are seen a single time; 1.2% to 1.5% belongs to the top ten.

The chain has TRBV5-6 and TRBJ2-7; 9 nucleotides line up with TRBD1. This TCR was sampled from a female donor in good health. The CDR3 is CASSLRTGAHEQYF. The CDR3, as DNA: TGTGCCAGCAGCTTGCGGACAGGGGCCCACGAGCAGTACTTC.